This entry lists 28 T cell receptor beta chains sequenced from one sample in a study of technical replicates of blood from several donors. Profiling relied on immunoSEQ multiplex PCR, and the TCRdb table lists in-frame clones only, not all of them. The sample gives about 88,000 clones, approximately 95% of which show up once; 0.34% is in the top ten. The sample comprised T cells isolated from PBMCs. These TCRs come from a human donor in good health.

The count of this clone is one. The rearrangement uses TRBV7-2 and TRBJ1-4; possibly TRBD1 for D (5 bases). Germline CDR1 reads SGHTA; CDR2 reads FQGNSA. V lost 1 base, J lost 5 bases, and 11 bases lay in between. CDR3 length: 15 amino acids. The CDR3 loop reads CASSLVGGTNEKLFF. In DNA, the CDR3 is TGTGCCAGCAGCTTAGTTGGCGGGACGAATGAAAAACTGTTTTTT.

CDR3 amino acids: CASILAGGPYNEQFF. CDR3 coding DNA: TGTGCCAGCATCCTAGCGGGAGGGCCCTACAATGAGCAGTTCTTC. This rearrangement joins TRBV28 to TRBJ2-1, with TRBD2 matching over 12 bases. Germline V gives CDR1 MDHEN, CDR2 SYDVKM. This CDR3 contains 15 residues. V gave up 7 bases and J gave up 2 bases; unmatched junction bases: 3.

The chain joins TRBV19 to TRBJ2-7; a possible D gene is TRBD2 (6 bases). Germline V gene data show CDR1 as LNHDA and CDR2 as SQIVND (reference sequence). The V gene lost 7 bases and the J gene lost 2 bases, with 18 bases spanning the gap. This CDR3 has 15 residues. The CDR3 DNA sequence: TGTGCCAGTACCGCCTCGAGGGACTCAACCTACGAGCAGTACTTC. It is translated as CASTASRDSTYEQYF.

The chain recombines TRBV7-2 with TRBJ2-7, with TRBD2 identical over 13 bases. This CDR3 has 14 residues. Trimming cost V 4 bases and J 6 bases; bases outside gene matches: 3. Germline V CDR1 and CDR2: SGHTA, FQGNSA. DNA of the CDR3: TGTGCCAGCAGCTCGGGACTAGCGGGGAGCGAGCAGTACTTC. As protein: CASSSGLAGSEQYF.

The chain has TRBV11-2 and TRBJ2-5; 10 positions match TRBD1. The germline V gene encodes CDR1 SGHAT and CDR2 FQNNGV. The CDR3 length is 14 residues. Trimming cost V 4 bases and J 5 bases; bases outside gene matches: 4. This chain's CDR3 is CASSSTGGRETQYF. Written as DNA, the CDR3 is TGTGCCAGCAGCTCGACAGGGGGCAGGGAGACCCAGTACTTC.

This chain connects TRBV5-1 to TRBJ2-5, with 9 bases that match TRBD1. CDR1 and CDR2 from the germline V gene are SGHRS and YFSETQ. The CDR3 is 12 residues long. The V gene end was trimmed by 7 bases and the J gene end by 4 bases; junction bases not matched to a gene: 2. CDR3 protein: CASSGQGETQYF. CDR3 DNA: TGCGCCAGCTCGGGACAGGGAGAGACCCAGTACTTC.

The chain uses TRBV6-1 and TRBJ1-1; 9 bases align to TRBD1. Trimming at V came to 8 bases and at J to 6 bases, leaving 4 bases not matched to a gene. Germline V gene data show CDR1 as MNHNS and CDR2 as SASEGT. The CDR3 has 12 residues. The CDR3 DNA reads as TGTGCCAGCGACAGGGGGAGAGCTGAAGCTTTCTTT. This gives the protein CASDRGRAEAFF.

The chain has TRBV27 and TRBJ2-7; tentative D call: TRBD2 (6 bases). The CDR3 is 14 amino acids. The V end was cut by 7 bases, the J end by 4 bases, with 17 bases between. Looked up from germline, CDR1 is MNHEY and CDR2 is SMNVEV (reference sequence). The CDR3 coding sequence is TGTGCCAGCAAAAGACCGGGAGTGGTGTACGAGCAGTACTTC. Its translation: CASKRPGVVYEQYF.

This chain connects TRBV18 to TRBJ1-5, with a weak D call TRBD1 (6 bases). V lost 2 bases and J lost 0, with 8 bases in between. Germline V gives CDR1 KGHSH, CDR2 LQKENI. The CDR3 has 15 amino acids. In DNA, the CDR3 is TGTGCCAGCTCACCAACAGGGATTAGCAATCAGCCCCAGCATTTT. This sequence encodes CASSPTGISNQPQHF.

The rearrangement uses TRBV19 and TRBJ2-1, with 7 bases that match TRBD2. In germline, CDR1 is LNHDA, CDR2 SQIVND (reference sequence). V was clipped by 5 bases and J by 7 bases; unmatched bases: 2. This CDR3 region has 12 residues. The chain's CDR3 is CASSWTRNEQFF. CDR3 in DNA: TGTGCCAGTAGTTGGACTAGAAATGAGCAGTTCTTC.

CDR3 DNA sequence: TGTGCCAGCAGCTTAGAAAGGAGGGCAGATACGCAGTATTTT. Protein product: CASSLERRADTQYF. V usage is TRBV7-6 and J usage is TRBJ2-3; a possible D gene is TRBD2 (6 bases). The CDR3 has 14 amino acids. Germline-derived CDR1 and CDR2 are SGHVS and FNYEAQ. Trimming cost V 1 base and J 4 bases, with 9 bases left between them.

The chain carries TRBV6-5 and TRBJ2-5; 9 bases align to TRBD2. The ends lost 2 bases at V and 4 bases at J; junction bases unmatched: 2. The CDR3 is 14 amino acids. CDR1 is MNHEY, CDR2 SVGAGI, per germline. This CDR3 reads CASSYGLATETQYF. The CDR3 nucleotides are TGTGCCAGCAGTTACGGACTAGCGACAGAGACCCAGTACTTC.

This clone showed up just once. The chain has TRBV29-1 and TRBJ2-7; TRBD2 matches at 7 bases. The CDR3 consists of 16 residues. J gave up 1 base and V 1 base, and 10 bases lay outside the gene matches. The germline gives CDR1 SQVTM, CDR2 ANQGSEA. The CDR3 DNA follows: TGCAGCGTTGAAGGTTCTGGCGGGACTAAGTCCTACGAGCAGTACTTC. It encodes CSVEGSGGTKSYEQYF.

J is TRBJ1-1 and V is TRBV28, with a possible D match to TRBD1 (6 bases). V was pared by 3 bases and J by 3 bases, with 20 bases between. Germline V gives CDR1 MDHEN, CDR2 SYDVKM. The CDR3 runs 17 residues. The chain's CDR3 is CASSFLRGGEGDTEAFF. CDR3 nucleotide sequence: TGTGCCAGCAGTTTTCTCCGTGGGGGCGAGGGAGACACTGAAGCTTTCTTT.

This chain uses TRBV27 with TRBJ2-7, with a tentative D call TRBD1 (6 bases). The CDR3 loop spans 12 amino acids. Germline V gene lookup returns CDR1 MNHEY and CDR2 SMNVEV (reference sequence). Trimming took off 6 bases at V and 5 bases at J, with 11 bases between the two ends. The CDR3 nucleotides are TGTGCCAGCAGGTTCAGGGGAAACGAGCAGTACTTC. Translated, it gives CASRFRGNEQYF.

V gene TRBV18 combines with J gene TRBJ1-2; no definite D call. V lost 3 bases and J 1 base, leaving 9 bases between the germline ends. Germline V gene sequence: CDR1 KGHSH, CDR2 LQKENI. The CDR3 covers 14 residues. DNA of the CDR3: TGTGCCAGCTCACCTGATGCAGATAACTATGGCTACACCTTC. Residues: CASSPDADNYGYTF. Variable domain in full (rest from reference TRBV18 and TRBJ1-2): NAGVMQNPRHLVRRRGQEARLRCSPMKGHSHVYWYRQLPEEGLKFMVYLQKENIIDESGMPKERFSAEFPKEGPSILRIQQVVRGDSAAYFCASSPDADNYGYTFGSGTRLTVV.

The chain carries TRBV15 and TRBJ2-2; 15 bases align to TRBD2. V lost 0 bases to trimming and J lost 7 bases; unmatched junction nucleotides: 3. The CDR3 runs to 17 residues. From germline, CDR1 is LNHNV and CDR2 YYDKDF (reference sequence). The CDR3 bases are TGTGCCACCAGCAGAGAAGGGGGACTAGCGGGAGGCGGGGAGCTGTTTTTT. Translated, it gives CATSREGGLAGGGELFF.

The V gene is TRBV2, the J gene TRBJ1-1; TRBD1 is a possible D gene (6 bases). The length of the CDR3 is 14 residues. Germline CDR1 reads SNHLY; CDR2 reads FYNNEI. Between the trimmed V and J ends, which lost 3 bases and 0 bases, there was a span of 8 bases. CDR3 residues: CASSEGAMNTEAFF. The CDR3 DNA sequence: TGTGCCAGCAGTGAGGGGGCGATGAACACTGAAGCTTTCTTT. Based on the CDR3 plus reference TRBV2 and TRBJ1-1, the full variable domain is EPEVTQTPSHQVTQMGQEVILRCVPISNHLYFYWYRQILGQKVEFLVSFYNNEISEKSEIFDDQFSVERPDGSNFTLKIRSTKLEDSAMYFCASSEGAMNTEAFFGQGTRLTVV.

This clone appeared once. V is TRBV25-1 and J is TRBJ2-1; 11 positions agree with TRBD2. The germline V gene encodes CDR1 MGHDK and CDR2 SYGVNS. V lost 4 bases, J lost 0 bases, and 2 bases stayed unmatched. This CDR3 has 16 amino acids. CDR3 DNA sequence: TGTGCCAGCAGTGCTCTAGCGGGAGGCTCCTACAATGAGCAGTTCTTC. It codes for CASSALAGGSYNEQFF.

In its sample, this clone was seen once. The chain is built from TRBV19 and TRBJ2-3; a weak D match, TRBD2 (6 bases). CDR1 LNHDA and CDR2 SQIVND come from the germline V gene (reference sequence). V shed 5 bases and J shed 2 bases, with 17 bases lying between them. This CDR3 contains 16 residues. The CDR3 region is CASSPIAEIITDTQYF. The CDR3 DNA is TGTGCCAGTAGTCCGATAGCGGAGATAATCACAGATACGCAGTATTTT.

The rearrangement uses TRBV27 and TRBJ2-1; D is possibly TRBD2 (6 bases). The V gene lost 8 bases and the J gene lost 4 bases, with 12 bases spanning the gap. Germline V CDR1 and CDR2: MNHEY, SMNVEV (reference sequence). The CDR3 runs 13 residues. The CDR3 sequence is CASGLATYNEQFF. The CDR3 bases are TGTGCCAGCGGGCTAGCGACTTACAATGAGCAGTTCTTC.

The chain recombines TRBV6-5 with TRBJ1-2; no definite D call. Trimming cost V 0 bases and J 5 bases, with 16 bases left between them. CDR3 length: 16 amino acids. In germline, CDR1 is MNHEY, CDR2 SVGAGI. The CDR3 DNA reads as TGTGCCAGCAGTTACTCAGTGGGCACCCCTGGGTATGGCTACACCTTC. This codes for CASSYSVGTPGYGYTF.

The CDR3 spells CASTPGYNEQFF. DNA for the CDR3: TGTGCCAGCACTCCCGGGTACAATGAGCAGTTCTTC. The rearrangement links TRBV6-6 to TRBJ2-1; D is ambiguous. Trimming took off 7 bases at V and 4 bases at J, with 8 bases between the two ends. The CDR3 is 12 amino acids. The germline gives CDR1 MNHNY, CDR2 SVGAGI (reference sequence).

The rearrangement links TRBV28 to TRBJ2-7; D unclear. The CDR3 consists of 12 residues. V lost 11 bases and J 4 bases, leaving 15 bases between the germline ends. Germline assignment: CDR1 MDHEN and CDR2 SYDVKM. The DNA for the CDR3 is TGTGCCCAACGCGGCAGCGTGTACGAGCAGTACTTC. Translated: CAQRGSVYEQYF.

CDR3 loop: CASSLESAGSYEQYF. The CDR3 nucleotides read TGTGCCAGCAGTTTAGAGAGCGCGGGCTCCTACGAGCAGTACTTC. The chain recombines TRBV27 with TRBJ2-7, with D possibly matching TRBD2 (5 bases). The CDR3 runs to 15 residues. Germline assignment: CDR1 MNHEY and CDR2 SMNVEV (reference sequence). Trimming cost V 2 bases and J 0 bases, with 11 bases left between them.

This chain uses TRBV28 with TRBJ2-3, with TRBD1 matching over 10 bases. The CDR3 contains 14 residues. Germline values: CDR1 MDHEN, CDR2 SYDVKM. After removal of 6 bases from V and 1 base from J, the junction contained 1 base not matched to a gene. As DNA, the CDR3 is TGTGCCAGCAGGGACAGGGGGGGCACAGATACGCAGTATTTT. It translates to CASRDRGGTDTQYF.

The table lists this clone with a count of one. V is TRBV19 and J is TRBJ1-5; D might be TRBD1 (5 bases). V lost 9 bases to trimming and J lost 5 bases, with 17 bases between them. Germline CDR1 reads LNHDA; CDR2 reads SQIVND (reference sequence). There are 14 residues in the CDR3. In nucleotides, the CDR3 is TGTGCCAGCACCCCTGACAGTATATATCAGCCCCAGCATTTT. This encodes CASTPDSIYQPQHF.

This chain joins TRBV7-9 and TRBJ1-1, with D hard to call. Trimming took 1 base from V and 6 from J, leaving 9 bases between them. CDR3 size: 13 residues. Germline V gives CDR1 SEHNR, CDR2 FQNEAQ (reference sequence). The CDR3 spells CASSLGSVPEAFF. CDR3 in DNA: TGTGCCAGCAGCTTAGGTTCTGTCCCTGAAGCTTTCTTT.